This TCR beta chain comes out of a study of OX40 agonist ivuxolimab in advanced cancers. Study background: Every 2 weeks, patients received ivuxolimab intravenously, dosed at 0.01 to 10 mg/kg. Eligibility admitted prior anti-PD-1, anti-PD-L1 or anti-CTLA-4 therapy; around 38% had some. Hepatocellular carcinoma, melanoma, renal cell or head and neck cancer occurred in dose-escalation patients.

CDR1 and CDR2 from the germline V gene are SGHTA and FQGNSA. The CDR3 is made up of 15 amino acids. Deletions cut 1 base from V and 0 bases from J, with 10 bases between. Repertoires were generated with immunoSEQ multiplex PCR, while TCRdb's copy carries only in-frame clones and drops some. The data contain some 96,000 clones, roughly 80% of them singletons. Autoimmune disease history or systemic immunosuppression disqualified patients. The sample in question was CD4+ or CD8+ T cells sorted from blood, obtained in a trial of the OX40 agonist ivuxolimab. The chain joins TRBV7-2 to TRBJ2-7, with a possible D match to TRBD1 (5 bases). The sequence derives from an adult with an advanced solid tumor such as melanoma, head and neck, liver or kidney cancer. This CDR3 reads CASSLDSQGSYEQYF. The CDR3 DNA reads TGTGCCAGCAGCTTAGATTCCCAGGGCTCCTACGAGCAGTACTTC. Filled out from reference TRBV7-2 and TRBJ2-7, the complete variable domain reads GAGVSQSPSNKVTEKGKDVELRCDPISGHTALYWYRQSLGQGLEFLIYFQGNSAPDKSGLPSDRFSAERTGGSVSTLTIQRTQQEDSAVYLCASSLDSQGSYEQYFGPGTRLTVT.